This TCR beta chain stems from a study of blood T cell repertoires in COVID-19. Study in general: Specimens from acute and convalescent COVID-19 originated in the United States, Italy and Spain. From T cells, B-cell-depleted T cells, or PBMCs came the material, which was cDNA or gDNA.

Original processing notes: From reference gene primer amplification, estimates of nucleated cell counts were derived. TCRdb's table, derived via immunoSEQ multiplex PCR, lists solely in-frame clones and lacks some. D and trimming were read from the DNA, whereas the V and J calls and clone size are those reported in that table. This sample has about 200,000 clones, with 70% to 85% found just once. Germline V gene lookup returns CDR1 SNHLY and CDR2 FYNNEI. V dropped 7 bases and J dropped 0 bases, with 16 bases sitting between them. The length of the CDR3 is 15 residues. Sequences were obtained from peripheral blood. This clonotype was obtained from a human donor in a cohort sampled during active COVID-19. The chain recombines TRBV2 with TRBJ2-7; D possibly corresponds to TRBD1 (6 bases). DNA of the CDR3: TGTGCCAGCATCCGTACAGGGCAGAGCTCCTACGAGCAGTACTTC. Its translation is CASIRTGQSSYEQYF.